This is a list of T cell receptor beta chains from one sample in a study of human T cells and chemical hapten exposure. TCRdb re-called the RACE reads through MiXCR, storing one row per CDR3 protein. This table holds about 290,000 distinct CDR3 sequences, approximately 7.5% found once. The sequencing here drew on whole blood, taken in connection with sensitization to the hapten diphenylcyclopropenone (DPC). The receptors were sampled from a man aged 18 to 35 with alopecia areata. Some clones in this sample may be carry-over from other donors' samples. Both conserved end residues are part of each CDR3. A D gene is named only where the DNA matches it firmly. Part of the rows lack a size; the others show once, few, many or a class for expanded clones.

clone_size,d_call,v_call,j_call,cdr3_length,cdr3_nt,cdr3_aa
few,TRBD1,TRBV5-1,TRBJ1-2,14,TGCGCCAGCAGCCCGACAGGGCCCCTCGGGGGCTACACCTTC,CASSPTGPLGGYTF
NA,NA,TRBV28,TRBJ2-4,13,TGTGCCAGCAGGGACGGGTTTCAAAACATTCAGTACTTC,CASRDGFQNIQYF
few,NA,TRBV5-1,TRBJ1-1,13,TGCGCCAGCAGCTCCGGGGCCCGAACTGAAGCTTTCTTT,CASSSGARTEAFF
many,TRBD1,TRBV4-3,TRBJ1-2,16,TGCGCCAGCAGCCAAGGACAGGGCCGGCCTAACTATGGCTACACCTTC,CASSQGQGRPNYGYTF
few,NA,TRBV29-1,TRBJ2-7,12,TGCAGCGTTGGAGGGCAGGGCAACGAGCAGTACTTC,CSVGGQGNEQYF
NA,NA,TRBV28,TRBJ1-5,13,TGTGCCAGCTTTGAGGAGAGCAATCAGCCCCAGCATTTT,CASFEESNQPQHF
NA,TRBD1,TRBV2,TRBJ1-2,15,TGTGCCAGCAGTGAAGCGGACAGGGTTGTCTATGGCTACACCTTC,CASSEADRVVYGYTF
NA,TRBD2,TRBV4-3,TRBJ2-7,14,TGCGCCAGCAGCCAAGTAAGCGGGACCTACGAGCAGTACTTC,CASSQVSGTYEQYF
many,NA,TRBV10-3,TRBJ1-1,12,TGTGCCATCAGAACAGGAAGCGCTGAAGCTTTCTTT,CAIRTGSAEAFF
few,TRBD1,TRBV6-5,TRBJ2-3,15,TGTGCCAGCAGTTACGGGACAGGGGTCGGAGATACGCAGTATTTT,CASSYGTGVGDTQYF
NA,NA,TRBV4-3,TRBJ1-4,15,TGCGCCAGCAGCCAGGACGGCCGGGGTAATGAAAAACTGTTTTTT,CASSQDGRGNEKLFF
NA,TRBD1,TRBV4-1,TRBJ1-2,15,TGCGCCAGCAGCCAGCCGGGACAGGGTGTTTATGGCTACACCTTC,CASSQPGQGVYGYTF
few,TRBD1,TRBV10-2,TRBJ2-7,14,TGCGCCAGCAGCGCGACAGGGGGCGGCTACGAGCAGTACTTC,CASSATGGGYEQYF
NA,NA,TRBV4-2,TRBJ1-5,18,TGTGCCAGCAGCCAAGTCGGGGGTTTCGACAGAATCAATCAGCCCCAGCATTTT,CASSQVGGFDRINQPQHF
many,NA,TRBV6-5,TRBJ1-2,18,TGTGCCAGCAGTTACGCCCCATATCAGAATCAGGACGCTTATGGCTACACCTTC,CASSYAPYQNQDAYGYTF
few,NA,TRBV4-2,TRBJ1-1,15,TGTGCCAGCAGCCAAGATGGCTTGGGGGGCACTGAAGCTTTCTTT,CASSQDGLGGTEAFF
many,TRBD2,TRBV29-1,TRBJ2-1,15,TGCAGCGTTGAAGAAGTGTGGACTAGCGAGAATGAGCAGTTCTTC,CSVEEVWTSENEQFF
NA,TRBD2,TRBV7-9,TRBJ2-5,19,TGTGCCAGCACCCAAGGGATGACTAGCGGGGGAGATCGGAGGGAGACCCAGTACTTC,CASTQGMTSGGDRRETQYF
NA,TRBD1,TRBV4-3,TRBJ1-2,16,TGCGCCAGCAGCCCCAGGACAGGGCCGGGTAACTATGGCTACACCTTC,CASSPRTGPGNYGYTF
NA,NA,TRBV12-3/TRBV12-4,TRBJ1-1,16,TGTGCCAGCAGTTGGGCCTTAGCGTTTATGAACACTGAAGCTTTCTTT,CASSWALAFMNTEAFF
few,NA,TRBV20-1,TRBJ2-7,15,TGCAGTGCTGGCAGGAAGGGGCAGGGATGGGACGAGCAGTACTTC,CSAGRKGQGWDEQYF
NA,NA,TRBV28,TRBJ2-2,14,TGTGCCAGCAGTCACGGTCGAGTTACCGGGGAGCTGTTTTTT,CASSHGRVTGELFF
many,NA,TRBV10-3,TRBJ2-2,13,TGTGCCATCGGTCCGCAGTACACCGGGGAGCTGTTTTTT,CAIGPQYTGELFF
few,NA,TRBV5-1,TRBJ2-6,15,TGCGCCAGCAGCTTGGACAGCCCTGGGGCCAACGTCCTGACTTTC,CASSLDSPGANVLTF
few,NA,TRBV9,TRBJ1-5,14,TGTGCCAGCAGCGCTCTTGGGGGAAATCAGCCCCAGCATTTT,CASSALGGNQPQHF
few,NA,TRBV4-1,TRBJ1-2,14,TGCGCCAGCAGCCCTGGGACTCCGAACTATGGCTACACCTTC,CASSPGTPNYGYTF
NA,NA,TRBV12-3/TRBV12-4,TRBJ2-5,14,TGTGCCAGCAGTTCTAGCCCGGGAAAAGAGACCCAGTACTTC,CASSSSPGKETQYF
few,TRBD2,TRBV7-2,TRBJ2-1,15,TGTGCCAGCAGCCCGACTAGCGGGGGGTTCAATGAGCAGTTCTTC,CASSPTSGGFNEQFF
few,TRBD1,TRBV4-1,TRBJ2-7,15,TGCGCCAGCAGCCAAACCGGGACAGGGTTGGGCGAGCAGTACTTC,CASSQTGTGLGEQYF
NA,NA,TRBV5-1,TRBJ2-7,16,TGCGCCAGCAGCTTGGCCGGGACCCGGGGGGCTAGGGAGCAGTACTTC,CASSLAGTRGAREQYF
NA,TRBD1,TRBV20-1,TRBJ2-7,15,TGCAGTGCCTATCGTCCCGGGACAGCCTTCATGGAGCAGTACTTC,CSAYRPGTAFMEQYF
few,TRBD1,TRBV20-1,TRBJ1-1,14,TGCAGTGCTACATCAGGGGGCGCATTCACTGAAGCTTTCTTT,CSATSGGAFTEAFF
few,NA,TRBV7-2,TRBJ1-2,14,TGTGCCAGCAGCTTAAAATCTGAAGACCGTGGCTACACCTTC,CASSLKSEDRGYTF
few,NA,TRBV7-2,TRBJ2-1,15,TGTGCCAGCAGCCGACCGGGACTGAATTACAATGAGCAGTTCTTC,CASSRPGLNYNEQFF
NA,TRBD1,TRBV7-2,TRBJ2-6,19,TGTGCCAGCAGCTCTACCCGGACAGGGTTAAGCTCTGGGGCCAACGTCCTGACTTTC,CASSSTRTGLSSGANVLTF
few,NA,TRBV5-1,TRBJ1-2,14,TGCGCCAGCAGCTGGAGGCCAGAAAACTATGGCTACACCTTC,CASSWRPENYGYTF
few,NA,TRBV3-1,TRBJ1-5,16,TGTGCCAGCAGCCAAGATGGTGGCATGAGCAATCAGCCCCAGCATTTT,CASSQDGGMSNQPQHF
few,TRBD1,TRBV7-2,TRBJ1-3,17,TGTGCCAGCAGCCCGGGGGACAGGGAGTCCTCTGGAAACACCATATATTTT,CASSPGDRESSGNTIYF
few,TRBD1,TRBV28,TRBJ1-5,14,TGTGCCAGCAGTTTGGGGGACAGAACGCAGCCCCAGCATTTT,CASSLGDRTQPQHF
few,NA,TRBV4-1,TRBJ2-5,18,TGCGCCAGCAGCCAGGTGTTTACAATCACTCAACTAGTCAAGACCCAGTACTTC,CASSQVFTITQLVKTQYF
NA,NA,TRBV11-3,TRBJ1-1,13,TGTGCCAGCAGCTTACAGGAGTCAACTGAAGCTTTCTTT,CASSLQESTEAFF
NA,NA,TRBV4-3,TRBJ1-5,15,TGCGCCAGCAGCCAAGATTGGGACACTAATCAGCCCCAGCATTTT,CASSQDWDTNQPQHF